What follows describes a single TCR beta chain. The antigen is not known. The data stem from a study of CXCR3-negative and CXCR3-positive naive CD8 T cells. Libraries of TRB cDNA were made by 5' RACE and carried UMIs. TCRdb re-called the 5' RACE reads and shows each CDR3 protein once, DNA omitted. Here the sample table reports over 50,000 distinct CDR3 sequences. Points from the study as a whole: More hydrophobic TRB CDR3s were found in CXCR3-positive naive cells than in CXCR3-negative naive cells. Memory CD8+ cells had much lower diversity, and both naive subsets had comparably high diversity. TRB CDR3 properties indicated TCR strength, while surface CD5 was similar across naive subsets. Within a donor, both naive subsets shared TRBV-TRBJ usage, unlike memory cells.

Sequencing was carried out using naive CXCR3+ CD8+ T cells from blood. Stated subset: CD45RO-CCR7+CD27+CD95- naive CD8+ T cells expressing CXCR3 (TNR3+). The sequence came from a human donor in good health. Some clones in this sample may be carry-over from other donors' samples.

CDR3 sequence: CAMSTAGNSYNEQFF. V gene TRBV28 combines with J gene TRBJ2-1; the TRBD2 assignment by TCRdb is unverifiable without DNA. Germline-derived CDR1 and CDR2 are MDHEN and SYDVKM. The CDR3 has 15 residues.